These 10 T cell receptor beta chains originate from one sample sequenced in a study of blood T cell repertoires in COVID-19. Profiling relied on immunoSEQ multiplex PCR, and the TCRdb table lists in-frame clones only, not all of them. The sample holds about 300,000 clones; about nine tenths are singletons and the top ten take roughly 4%. Sequencing was performed on PBMCs or T cells enriched from blood (not recorded which). These receptors originate from a man in his thirties or forties who had recovered from COVID-19.

This clone was observed a few times. The chain employs TRBV5-4 and TRBJ2-3; weak D call: TRBD2 (7 bases). The germline V and J ends were trimmed by 0 bases and 6 bases, with 17 bases remaining between them. The CDR3 extends over 16 amino acids. Germline assignment: CDR1 SGHNT and CDR2 YYREEE (reference sequence). CDR3 sequence (DNA): TGTGCCAGCAGCTTGGTGGGCGGGGGCCCCTCTGATACGCAGTATTTT. It encodes CASSLVGGGPSDTQYF. The full variable domain, with the rest looked up from reference TRBV5-4 and TRBJ2-3, is ETGVTQSPTHLIKTRGQQVTLRCSSQSGHNTVSWYQQALGQGPQFIFQYYREEENGRGNFPPRFSGLQFPNYSSELNVNALELDDSALYLCASSLVGGGPSDTQYFGPGTRLTVL.

The gene calls are TRBV7-9 and TRBJ2-3; 12 positions agree with TRBD1. The CDR3 sequence is 17 residues long. From germline, CDR1 is SEHNR and CDR2 FQNEAQ (reference sequence). V lost 1 base to trimming and J lost 0 bases; unmatched junction nucleotides: 2. CDR3 sequence (DNA): TGTGCCAGCAGCTTAGAGGGACAGGGGGCTAGCACAGATACGCAGTATTTT. This encodes CASSLEGQGASTDTQYF.

This chain joins TRBV4-1 and TRBJ2-7, with 10 bases that match TRBD2. The CDR3 spans 15 residues. After removal of 1 base from V and 4 bases from J, the junction contained 4 bases not matched to a gene. Looked up from germline, CDR1 is MGHRA and CDR2 is YSYEKL. This CDR3 is CASSQGGLAPYEQYF. The CDR3 region has the DNA TGCGCCAGCAGCCAAGGGGGACTAGCGCCATACGAGCAGTACTTC.

The chain combines TRBV29-1 with TRBJ2-7; tentatively, D is TRBD1 (5 bases). This CDR3 spans 13 amino acids. V dropped 4 bases and J dropped 4 bases, with 14 bases sitting between them. The germline gives CDR1 SQVTM, CDR2 ANQGSEA. The CDR3, as DNA: TGCAGCGTTGGGTGGGGCGGATATTACGAGCAGTACTTC. The encoded protein is CSVGWGGYYEQYF.

This clone has only a few counts. The V call is TRBV2, the J call TRBJ2-7, with 7 positions matching TRBD1. The CDR3 is 14 residues long. V was pared by 4 bases and J by 8 bases, with 11 bases of the junction left unmatched. Germline V gene sequence: CDR1 SNHLY, CDR2 FYNNEI. The CDR3 is CASSANRGLSQQYF. In DNA form, the CDR3 reads TGTGCCAGCAGTGCTAACAGGGGCCTTTCGCAGCAGTACTTC.

CDR3 region: CASSQEGGQETQYF. Here the CDR3 DNA reads TGCGCCAGCAGCCAAGAGGGGGGGCAAGAGACCCAGTACTTC. This chain joins TRBV4-1 and TRBJ2-5, with TRBD2 matching over 7 bases. The CDR3 length is 14 residues. V lost 0 bases to trimming and J lost 2 bases; unmatched junction nucleotides: 0. Germline V lookup: CDR1 MGHRA, CDR2 YSYEKL.

This chain connects TRBV3-1 (or the pseudogene TRBV3-2) to TRBJ2-1; a weak D match, TRBD2 (6 bases). V was clipped by 1 base and J by 12 bases, with 13 bases between them. CDR3 length: 13 residues. Germline lookup yields CDR1 LGHDT and CDR2 YNNKEL (reference sequence). The CDR3 protein is CASSQALAGGQFF. In DNA form, the CDR3 reads TGTGCCAGCAGCCAAGCACTAGCCGGGGGGCAGTTCTTC.

The rearrangement links TRBV21-1 to TRBJ1-5; TRBD1 was called by the table and not checked on the DNA. TRBV21-1 is assigned pseudogene status. This CDR3 spans 14 amino acids. The CDR3 coding sequence is TGTGCCAGCAGCGCGGGGGACAGGACGCCGCCCCAGCATTTT. Translation gives CASSAGDRTPPQHF.

The gene calls are TRBV25-1 and TRBJ1-3, with 7 nucleotides matching TRBD1. This CDR3 has 17 residues. The germline V gene encodes CDR1 MGHDK and CDR2 SYGVNS. The V and J ends lost 5 bases and 2 bases, in that order; junction bases with no gene match: 12. The CDR3 here is CASSKEPGGFPGNTIYF. CDR3 in DNA: TGTGCCAGCAGTAAGGAACCAGGGGGATTTCCTGGAAACACCATATATTTT.

The CDR3 DNA reads TGCGCCAGCAGCTTGAAACTGGAGGGCTACACCTTC. Residues: CASSLKLEGYTF. The V call is TRBV5-1, the J call TRBJ1-2, with D hard to call. The V gene lost 1 base and the J gene lost 8 bases, with 9 bases spanning the gap. Germline V CDR1 and CDR2: SGHRS, YFSETQ. This CDR3 is 12 amino acids long. Complete variable domain (other parts from reference TRBV5-1 and TRBJ1-2): KAGVTQTPRYLIKTRGQQVTLSCSPISGHRSVSWYQQTPGQGLQFLFEYFSETQRNKGNFPGRFSGRQFSNSRSEMNVSTLELGDSALYLCASSLKLEGYTFGSGTRLTVV.